This T cell receptor (beta chain) originates from a study of T cell responses to AZD1222 COVID-19 vaccine. Profiled with immunoSEQ multiplex PCR; TCRdb holds only in-frame clones, not every one. This sample has around 150,000 clones; approximately 91% occur once, and the top ten carry less than 2%. Trimming removed 3 bases at V and 9 bases at J, with 13 bases between. In germline, CDR1 is SGDLS, CDR2 YYNGEE. This CDR3 comprises 13 residues. The clonotype comes from an adult who received the AZD1222 COVID-19 vaccine. The sequencing used peripheral blood, collected 28 days after the second AZD1222 dose. The chain employs TRBV9 and TRBJ1-5; TRBD1 might be the D (5 bases). CDR3 residues: CASSAGQGGPQHF. The CDR3 region has the DNA TGTGCCAGCAGCGCCGGGCAGGGTGGGCCCCAGCATTTT. Variable domain in full (rest from reference TRBV9 and TRBJ1-5): DSGVTQTPKHLITATGQRVTLRCSPRSGDLSVYWYQQSLDQGLQFLIQYYNGEERAKGNILERFSAQQFPDLHSELNLSSLELGDSALYFCASSAGQGGPQHFGDGTRLSIL.